This T cell receptor beta chain was captured by sequencing in a study of cytomegalovirus exposure and HLA in healthy donors. Comments on this clone: Its cognate antigen is unknown.

This PCR relied on a set of 60 Vbeta primers and 13 Jbeta primers. The table came from immunoSEQ multiplex PCR; TCRdb's copy has only in-frame clones and leaves some out. The profile shows 220,000 or so clones, about 75% of them singletons. Overall study results and limits: Of the V segments, some could not be distinguished, including TRBV6-2 and TRBV6-3, and were excluded.

The CDR3 sequence is 16 residues long. Germline CDR1 reads KGHSH; CDR2 reads LQKENI. Deletions cut 5 bases from V and 5 bases from J, with 19 bases between. This TCR was sampled from a woman aged 30 to 39 in good health and CMV-seronegative. The sequenced sample was PBMCs. This chain uses TRBV18 with TRBJ1-5, with D perhaps TRBD1 (6 bases). The CDR3 sequence is CASSSSSGGFHQPQHF. As DNA, the CDR3 is TGTGCCAGCTCATCATCGTCGGGGGGCTTTCATCAGCCCCAGCATTTT.